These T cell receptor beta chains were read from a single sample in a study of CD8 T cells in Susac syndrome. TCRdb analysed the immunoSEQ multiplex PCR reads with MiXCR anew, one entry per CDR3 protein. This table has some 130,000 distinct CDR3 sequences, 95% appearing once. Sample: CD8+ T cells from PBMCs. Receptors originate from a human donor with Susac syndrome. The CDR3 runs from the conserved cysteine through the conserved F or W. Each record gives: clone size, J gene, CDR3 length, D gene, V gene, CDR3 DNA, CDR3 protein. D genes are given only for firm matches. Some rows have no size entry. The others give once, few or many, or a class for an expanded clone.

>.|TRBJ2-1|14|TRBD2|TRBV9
TGTGCCAGCAAGAGCGGGAGGGCCACGGATGAGCAGTTCTTC
CASKSGRATDEQFF
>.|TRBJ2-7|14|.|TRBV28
TGTGCCAGCAGTTTAGGACCGTTAGTCTACGAGCAGTACTTC
CASSLGPLVYEQYF
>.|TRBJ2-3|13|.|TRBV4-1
TGCGCCAGCAGCCCCCCGGGCACAGATACGCAGTATTTT
CASSPPGTDTQYF
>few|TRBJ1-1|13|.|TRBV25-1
TGTGCCAGCAGTGTAGGGCCGGGCACTGAAGCTTTCTTT
CASSVGPGTEAFF
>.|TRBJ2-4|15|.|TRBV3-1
TGTGCCAGCAGCCAACTTTTGGGGAGTGAAAACATTCAGTACTTC
CASSQLLGSENIQYF
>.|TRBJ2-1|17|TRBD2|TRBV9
TGTGCCAGCAGCGTACCTGTCCAGCGGGAGGGCCAGGGTGAGCAGTTCTTC
CASSVPVQREGQGEQFF
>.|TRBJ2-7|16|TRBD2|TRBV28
TGTGCCAGCAGCCCCCCCCCGGGAGGGCACTGGGGGGAGCAGTACTTC
CASSPPPGGHWGEQYF
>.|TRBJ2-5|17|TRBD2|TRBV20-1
TGCAGTGCTAGAGGTAGCGGGAGTCTTTCCGAGTGGGAGACCCAGTACTTC
CSARGSGSLSEWETQYF
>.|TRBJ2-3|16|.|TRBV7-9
TGTGCCTCTCTTCAGCCATTTGATGTCCACACAGATACGCAGTATTTT
CASLQPFDVHTDTQYF
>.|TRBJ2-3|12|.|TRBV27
TGTGCCAGCAGTCAGGGCCTCGCTACGCAGTATTTT
CASSQGLATQYF
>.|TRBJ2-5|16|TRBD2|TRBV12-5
TGTGCTAGTGGTTTCGCAAGCGGGAGGGTTGGAGAGACCCAGTACTTC
CASGFASGRVGETQYF
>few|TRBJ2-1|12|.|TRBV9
TGTGCCAGCAGCGTAGATCCAAATGAGCAGTTCTTC
CASSVDPNEQFF
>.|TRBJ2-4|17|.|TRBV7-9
TGTGCCAGCAGCTTAACTCCAGCCGATCTAGCCAAAAACATTCAGTACTTC
CASSLTPADLAKNIQYF
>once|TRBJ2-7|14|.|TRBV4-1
TGCGCCAGCAGCCAAGCTCGGGGTTCCTACGAGCAGTACTTC
CASSQARGSYEQYF
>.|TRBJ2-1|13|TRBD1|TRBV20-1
TGCAGTGCTCTCGGGACAGACTACAATGAGCAGTTCTTC
CSALGTDYNEQFF
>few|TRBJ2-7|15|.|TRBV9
TGTGCCAGCAGCGTAGGGTCAGGGTCCTCCTACGAGCAGTACTTC
CASSVGSGSSYEQYF
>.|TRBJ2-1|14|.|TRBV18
TGTGCCAGCTCACCGGCGGCCCTTCACAATGAGCAGTTCTTC
CASSPAALHNEQFF
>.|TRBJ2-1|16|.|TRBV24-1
TGTGCCACCAGTGATCATTCCGGGACCCCAGGCGATGAGCAGTTCTTC
CATSDHSGTPGDEQFF
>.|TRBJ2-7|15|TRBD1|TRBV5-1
TGCGCCAGCAGCCACCTCTGGGACAGGGGTTACGAGCAGTACTTC
CASSHLWDRGYEQYF
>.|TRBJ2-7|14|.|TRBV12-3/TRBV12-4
TGTGCCAGCAGTTCCAGCACGGGGCCCTACGAGCAGTACTTC
CASSSSTGPYEQYF
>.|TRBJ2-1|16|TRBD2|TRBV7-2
TGTGCCAGCAGCGCTAGCGGGAGGGGCCCCTACAATGAGCAGTTCTTC
CASSASGRGPYNEQFF
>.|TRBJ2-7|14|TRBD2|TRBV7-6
TGTGCCAGCAGCCAAGGGACTAGTTCCTACGAGCAGTACTTC
CASSQGTSSYEQYF
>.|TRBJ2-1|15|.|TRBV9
TGTGCCAGCAGCCCACAACCGGGACCCTACAATGAGCAGTTCTTC
CASSPQPGPYNEQFF
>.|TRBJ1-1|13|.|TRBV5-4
TGTGCCAGCAGCTTGGCCTCTGGGTATGAAGCTTTCTTT
CASSLASGYEAFF
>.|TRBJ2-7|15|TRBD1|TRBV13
TGTGCCAGCAGTATCCCCGGACAGGGACCCTACGAGCAGTACTTC
CASSIPGQGPYEQYF
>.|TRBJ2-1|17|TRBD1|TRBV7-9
TGTGCCAGCAGCCTCTCCGCCGGGACAGGTTCCTACAATGAGCAGTTCTTC
CASSLSAGTGSYNEQFF